This TCR beta chain appears in the sequencing data of a study of T-cell reconstitution after alpha-beta-depleted transplantation in children (dated by TCRdb to 2015 to 2016). Describing the broader study: T-cell immune reconstitution after TCRalphabeta/CD19-depleted allogeneic hematopoietic cell transplantation in children was quantitatively tracked in the study by means of TCR repertoire profiling. The investigation overall reported the following: The frequencies of hyperexpanded clones fell over the following months, and after one year, T-cell counts and TCRbeta diversity were mostly attributed to newly produced T cells. The apparently early alphabetaT-cell count recovery about two months after transplant was reportedly dependent on only several hundred rapidly expanded clones derived from non-depleted graft cells. In some patients, the high TCRbeta diversity seen at day 60 was put down to recipient T cells and intrathymic progenitors that had survived conditioning.

The CDR3 runs 19 residues from the cysteine to the phenylalanine. The sequence is cut down to CDR3 DNA, 57 bases in frame from base 1. The trim is 1 base for V and 0 bases for J, with a gap of 19 bases between the germline ends. From a lookup of the germline V gene, CDR1 and CDR2 are SGHDN and FVKESK. The method behind the library was PCR. The data were produced on an Illumina HiSeq 2500. TCR libraries were prepared with molecular barcoding, using unique molecular identifiers to normalize TCRbeta repertoire quantification. Using fastp trimming at Q25 and MiXCR clonotype assembly, TCRdb reanalyzed the public sequencing data and kept in-frame beta chains. Each entry merges the rows of one CDR3 protein and shows their most common DNA and genes. This sample has 75,000 to 90,000 distinct CDR3 sequences in its table, and around an eighth of those were observed once. The ten largest clones represent 25% to 30% of the sample.

In light of the paper, this sample's treatment or condition label describes: allogeneic hematopoietic cell transplantation with graft depleted of TCRalphabeta T cells and CD19 B cells. The transplant recipients were children given TCRalphabeta/CD19-depleted allogeneic hematopoietic cell grafts. This clonotype has more than one count but fewer than ten. What this receptor recognizes is not known. Qualities for individual bases were not recorded, and no much larger clone is one base off. This material consisted of PBMCs, mostly from graft donor cells, taken 180 days after TCRalphabeta/CD19-depleted stem cell transplant. The clonotype originates from a male patient aged 2 to 9 who had a stem cell transplant for acute lymphoblastic leukemia, so the T cells may come from the graft donor. This chain is built from TRBV14 and TRBJ2-1, with TRBD1 as a weak D call on 6 bases. The CDR3 protein is CASSQGSGWWGHSYNEQFF. At the DNA level, the sequence is TGTGCCAGCAGCCAAGGTTCTGGCTGGTGGGGGCACTCCTACAATGAGCAGTTCTTC. Here the CDR3 is joined to the reference TRBV14 and TRBJ2-1 genes, and the full variable domain is: EAGVTQFPSHSVIEKGQTVTLRCDPISGHDNLYWYRRVMGKEIKFLLHFVKESKQDESGMPNNRFLAERTGGTYSTLKVQPAELEDSGVYFCASSQGSGWWGHSYNEQFFGPGTRLTVL.